This TCR beta chain was profiled in a study of chemoradiotherapy in HPV16-positive cancers. Whole-study results and caveats: Non-HPV-specific T cells did not expand in tumors during treatment, whereas candidate HPV-specific clones and E7-related motifs did. Better recurrence-free survival went with HPV-responsive T-cell expansion in HPV16-positive patients.

Libraries were prepared by immunoSEQ multiplex PCR; TCRdb keeps only in-frame clonotypes and omits some of them. The table has about 7,500 clones, about two thirds seen once. There are 11 residues in the CDR3. Germline V CDR1 and CDR2: DFQATT, SNEGSKA (reference sequence). This clone was counted a single time. Antigen: not known. A junction end diverges from the germline sequence, so it may reflect a read error. The specimen was tumor tissue, collected from a patient who underwent chemoradiotherapy. This chain links TRBV20-1 with TRBJ2-1, with 8 bases lining up with TRBD2. This receptor was identified in a human donor with HPV-associated anogenital cancer. Written as DNA, the CDR3 is TGCAGTGCAATTTCCGGGACTAGTCGTATCTTC. Residues: CSAISGTSRIF.